Presented here are 27 T cell receptor beta chains from one specimen sequenced in a study of T cell repertoires in cytomegalovirus infection. TCRdb reprocessed the reads with MiXCR, giving one entry per CDR3 protein. Here the sample spans hundreds of thousands of distinct CDR3 sequences, about 30% being singletons. These receptors have no known antigen. Sequencing was performed on cultured CD8+ T cells from PBMCs, taken from culture after CMV antigen stimulation. The receptors shown here come from a human donor in good health (CMV status not recorded). Some clones in this sample may be carry-over from other donors' samples.

The chain has TRBV3-1 and TRBJ1-2; D gene unclear. This CDR3 has 15 amino acids. The germline V gene has CDR1 LGHDT and CDR2 YNNKEL (reference sequence). V was cut by 0 bases and J by 3 bases, with 11 bases left in between. CDR3 sequence: CASSQELESYYGYTF. In nucleotides, the CDR3 is TGTGCCAGCAGCCAAGAACTCGAGAGCTACTATGGCTACACCTTC.

In its sample, this clonotype was seen many times. CDR3 DNA: TGTGCCATCAGTGACAGCATGAACACTGAAGCTTTCTTT. Translating it yields CAISDSMNTEAFF. The V gene is TRBV10-3, the J gene TRBJ1-1; no definite D call. The V gene's germline CDR1 is ENHRY and CDR2 SYGVKD. V lost 3 bases and J 0 bases, leaving 5 bases between the germline ends. The CDR3 runs 13 residues.

J is TRBJ2-4 and V is TRBV12-3 or TRBV12-4; TRBD2 might be the D (7 bases). This CDR3 has 14 amino acids. V lost 5 bases and J lost 5, with 13 bases in between. The CDR3: CASSPWGGENIQYF. The CDR3 DNA follows: TGTGCCAGCAGTCCATGGGGGGGCGAAAACATTCAGTACTTC.

This chain uses TRBV5-1 with TRBJ2-2, with 8 bases that match TRBD1. The V and J ends lost 3 bases and 2 bases, in that order; junction bases with no gene match: 9. Germline V lookup: CDR1 SGHRS, CDR2 YFSETQ. The CDR3 spans 17 residues. This chain's CDR3 is CASSWGKGQANTGELFF. The CDR3 nucleotides are TGCGCCAGCAGCTGGGGAAAGGGACAGGCTAACACCGGGGAGCTGTTTTTT.

The V call is TRBV9, the J call TRBJ1-1; unclear D gene. The CDR3 extends over 12 amino acids. V lost 5 bases and J lost 3, with 8 bases in between. Germline CDR1 is SGDLS and CDR2 is YYNGEE. The CDR3 sequence: CASREGDTEAFF. DNA for the CDR3: TGTGCCAGCAGGGAGGGTGACACTGAAGCTTTCTTT.

This clonotype was recorded once. V and J are TRBV7-2 and TRBJ1-6, with D unresolved. V was trimmed by 1 base and J by 0 bases, leaving 16 bases between them. There are 19 residues in the CDR3. CDR1 and CDR2 from the germline V gene are SGHTA and FQGNSA. The CDR3: CTSSLVYGPGNSYNSPLHF. The CDR3, as DNA: TGTACCAGCAGCTTAGTGTATGGACCCGGCAACTCCTATAATTCACCCCTCCACTTT.

In this sample, this clonotype turned up a few times. The chain joins TRBV7-6 to TRBJ1-4; D uncertain. The CDR3 contains 12 residues. Germline CDR1 and CDR2: SGHVS and FNYEAQ. Trimming stripped 7 bases from V and 10 bases from J, with 13 bases between. CDR3 amino acids: CASTEDRLKLFF. The CDR3 DNA follows: TGTGCCAGCACCGAGGACCGACTAAAACTGTTTTTT.

This clonotype was recorded a few times. This chain connects TRBV12-3 or TRBV12-4 to TRBJ2-7; weak D call: TRBD2 (6 bases). This CDR3 has 14 residues. V was trimmed by 1 base and J by 1 base, leaving 8 bases between them. This chain's CDR3 is CASSLDGGSYEQYV. The CDR3, as DNA: TGTGCCAGCAGTTTAGACGGGGGATCCTACGAGCAGTACGTC.

This clonotype was detected a few times. The rearrangement uses TRBV12-3 or TRBV12-4 and TRBJ2-5, with unresolved D. With 3 bases removed from V and 0 bases from J, the gap between germline ends came to 17 bases. The CDR3 length is 17 residues. The CDR3 sequence is CASSFLSPLSHQETQYF. The CDR3 DNA sequence: TGTGCCAGCAGTTTCCTCTCACCCCTCTCTCACCAAGAGACCCAGTACTTC.

The chain links TRBV7-4 to TRBJ1-5; 7 bases map to TRBD1. The CDR3 length is 15 residues. Germline V gene sequence: CDR1 SGHVT, CDR2 SQSDAQ. Trimming cost V 5 bases and J 5 bases; bases outside gene matches: 9. CDR3 region: CASSPQGDTDQPQHF. DNA of the CDR3: TGTGCCAGCAGCCCCCAGGGGGATACGGATCAGCCCCAGCATTTT.

There are a few counts of this clonotype. The V gene is TRBV27, the J gene TRBJ1-4; no reliable D call. The CDR3 sequence is 14 residues long. The V end lost 3 bases, the J end lost 3 bases, and 8 bases lay between the germline ends. Germline V gives CDR1 MNHEY, CDR2 SMNVEV (reference sequence). The CDR3 loop is CASSFRAPNEKLFF. CDR3 bases: TGTGCCAGCAGTTTCCGGGCTCCTAATGAAAAACTGTTTTTT.

This chain joins TRBV2 and TRBJ2-1; 8 bases match TRBD2. CDR1 is SNHLY, CDR2 FYNNEI, per germline. V trimming: 8 bases; J trimming: 5 bases; junction bases outside the gene matches: 11. The CDR3 consists of 15 residues. For the CDR3, the DNA is TGTGCCAGCCCGCTCCGACCGGGGGGGAACAATGAGCAGTTCTTC. This gives the protein CASPLRPGGNNEQFF.

This chain joins TRBV6-2 or TRBV6-3 and TRBJ2-7; 9 nucleotides agree with TRBD2. The germline gives CDR1 MNHEY, CDR2 SVGEGT. V shed 2 bases, J shed 3 bases, and the junction held 5 bases outside the gene matches. The CDR3 length is 15 residues. Here the CDR3 reads CASSYQGLAVYEQYV. The CDR3 DNA reads as TGTGCCAGCAGTTACCAGGGACTAGCAGTCTACGAGCAGTACGTC.

The CDR3 bases are TGTGCCAGCAGCTGGGGACAGGGGGCATGGAATGAGCAGTTCTTC. It encodes CASSWGQGAWNEQFF. The V call is TRBV7-9, the J call TRBJ2-1, with 12 bases identical to TRBD1. This CDR3 contains 15 residues. Germline CDR1 and CDR2: SEHNR and FQNEAQ (reference sequence). The J segment lost 7 bases and the V segment lost 4 bases, leaving 5 bases of the junction unmatched.

The rearrangement joins TRBV12-3 or TRBV12-4 to TRBJ2-1; 12 nucleotides line up with TRBD1. The trim removed 3 bases at V and 7 bases at J, leaving 16 bases unmatched. This CDR3 is built from 19 residues. CDR3 in DNA: TGTGCCAGCAGTTTTCCCAAATACCGGGACAGGGGGCTCTGGAATGAGCAGTTCTTC. It codes for CASSFPKYRDRGLWNEQFF.

Comment on this clonotype: The junction differs from germline at one of its ends, possibly a read error. DNA for the CDR3: TGTGCCAGCAGCTTTAAGACTGGGGCCAACATCCTGACTTTC. Its translation is CASSFKTGANILTF. The genes are TRBV7-9 and TRBJ2-6; a weak D match, TRBD1 (5 bases). Per the germline V gene, CDR1 is SEHNR and CDR2 is FQNEAQ (reference sequence). This CDR3 is built from 14 residues.

The chain is built from TRBV4-2 and TRBJ1-1; D is perhaps TRBD1 (5 bases). With 0 bases removed from V and 7 bases from J, the gap between germline ends came to 9 bases. CDR1 is LGHNA, CDR2 YNFKEQ, per germline. This CDR3 is 13 amino acids long. The CDR3 loop reads CASSQDLGDEAFF. As DNA, the CDR3 is TGTGCCAGCAGCCAAGATCTGGGGGATGAAGCTTTCTTT.

The chain carries TRBV4-1 and TRBJ1-6; possibly TRBD1 for D (5 bases). The CDR3 extends over 15 amino acids. Trimming took 4 bases from V and 15 from J, leaving 22 bases between them. CDR1 is MGHRA and CDR2 is YSYEKL in the germline V gene. The CDR3 DNA is TGCGCCAGCAGCCTGCGGGACCGCGAAGTTCGGAACCTCCACTTT. It is translated as CASSLRDREVRNLHF.

This clonotype has only a few counts. V and J are TRBV12-3 or TRBV12-4 and TRBJ1-2; TRBD1 aligns across 7 bases. This CDR3 comprises 14 residues. J gave up 3 bases and V 6 bases, and 7 bases lay outside the gene matches. As DNA, the CDR3 is TGTGCCAGCAGCCCTAGGGGGCTTTACTATGGCTACACCTTC. Translated, it gives CASSPRGLYYGYTF.

The genes are TRBV6-2 or TRBV6-3 and TRBJ2-2; possible D gene TRBD2, 5 bases. Trimming cost V 7 bases and J 1 base, with 13 bases left between them. The germline V gene encodes CDR1 MNHEY and CDR2 SVGEGT. CDR3 length equals 15 residues. CDR3 protein: CASTATGENTGELFF. In nucleotides, the CDR3 is TGTGCCAGCACCGCTACCGGGGAGAACACCGGGGAGCTGTTTTTT.

The gene calls are TRBV6-5 and TRBJ2-5; the D gene is possibly TRBD2 (6 bases). V lost 0 bases and J lost 0, with 8 bases in between. This CDR3 spans 15 amino acids. CDR1 and CDR2 (germline): MNHEY, SVGAGI. This CDR3 is CASSYSTGDQETQYF. The CDR3, as DNA: TGTGCCAGCAGTTACTCGACGGGGGACCAAGAGACCCAGTACTTC.

The DNA of the CDR3 is TGTGCCAGCAGCTTGTTAACCGGCAGGGCCCATAATTCACCCCTCCACTTT. It codes for CASSLLTGRAHNSPLHF. The chain is built from TRBV5-4 and TRBJ1-6; D possibly corresponds to TRBD1 (5 bases). Trimming removed 1 base from V and 5 bases from J, with 16 bases in between. Germline lookup yields CDR1 SGHNT and CDR2 YYREEE (reference sequence). CDR3 size: 17 residues.

To note about this clonotype: At one boundary the junction diverges from the germline segment, which might be a read error. The chain combines TRBV27 with TRBJ2-1, with 7 bases lining up with TRBD2. The CDR3 is made up of 16 amino acids. Germline CDR1 MNHEY, CDR2 SMNVEV (reference sequence). The CDR3 here is CASSLSEPSGYNEQFF. As DNA, the CDR3 is TGCGCCAGCAGTTTATCGGAGCCTAGCGGTTACAATGAGCAGTTCTTC.

This clonotype appeared many times. This chain connects TRBV28 to TRBJ2-4, with a weak D call TRBD2 (6 bases). The germline V gene has CDR1 MDHEN and CDR2 SYDVKM. The CDR3 is 14 amino acids. Trimming removed 4 bases from V and 4 bases from J, with 11 bases in between. The CDR3 coding sequence is TGTGCCAGCAGTTCTCCCGGGACTAAAAACATTCAGTACTTC. It yields the protein CASSSPGTKNIQYF.

This rearrangement joins TRBV20-1 to TRBJ1-2; no definite D call. This CDR3 is 12 amino acids long. V was trimmed by 2 bases and J by 4 bases, leaving 8 bases between them. Germline CDR1 DFQATT, CDR2 SNEGSKA (reference sequence). CDR3: CSARSDGYGYTF. CDR3 sequence (DNA): TGCAGTGCTAGATCGGACGGCTATGGCTACACCTTC.

The chain carries TRBV4-3 and TRBJ2-1, with D possibly matching TRBD2 (6 bases). Germline CDR1 and CDR2: LGHNA and YSLEER. The CDR3 spans 18 residues. The V end was cut by 0 bases, the J end by 0 bases, with 15 bases between. CDR3 DNA sequence: TGCGCCAGCAGCCAAGAGGTGGGCGGGGTAAGCTCCTACAATGAGCAGTTCTTC. This encodes CASSQEVGGVSSYNEQFF.

V and J are TRBV19 and TRBJ2-5; weak D call: TRBD2 (7 bases). Trimming removed 6 bases at V and 5 bases at J, with 22 bases between. CDR3 length: 16 residues. Germline V gene data show CDR1 as LNHDA and CDR2 as SQIVND (reference sequence). CDR3 sequence reads: CASSWGAGVGSETQYF. The CDR3 DNA sequence: TGTGCCAGTAGCTGGGGGGCGGGGGTTGGTTCTGAGACCCAGTACTTC.